This TCR beta chain was captured by sequencing in a study of blood T cell repertoires in COVID-19. Overall study context: PBMCs, B-cell-depleted T cells, or T cells were the source of the cDNA or gDNA that made up the material.

Original data processing: Amplification from reference gene primers served as the basis for estimated nucleated cell counts. Assay used: immunoSEQ multiplex PCR; TCRdb lists only in-frame clones, some missing. That table supplies the V and J calls and clone size; D and trimming were determined from the DNA. The repertoire holds roughly 380,000 clones, with 87% as singletons. Cohort allocation depended upon clinical history that participants reported. Two negative PCRs, clearance, or symptom resolution characterized the recovered Cohort 3 donors. The CDR3 consists of 14 residues. In germline, CDR1 is MNHEY, CDR2 SVGAGI. V was shortened by 6 bases and J by 8 bases, with 17 bases between the two germline ends.

The sample comprised PBMCs or T cells enriched from blood (not recorded which). The genes are TRBV6-5 and TRBJ1-5; D unresolved. The receptor was isolated from a man aged 30 to 45 who had recovered from COVID-19. CDR3 loop: CASRDLGGPEPQHF. In DNA form, the CDR3 reads TGTGCCAGCAGGGATTTAGGAGGGCCGGAGCCCCAGCATTTT.